This entry describes one T cell receptor (beta chain). Its antigen is unknown. The PCR used 60 Vbeta and 13 Jbeta primers. Method: immunoSEQ multiplex PCR; TCRdb's copy keeps in-frame clones and lacks some. The table has over 100,000 clones, over 80% seen once; the top ten hold about 1.5%. The sample belongs to a study of cytomegalovirus exposure and HLA in healthy donors. Broader study findings: Excluded: some indistinguishable V segments such as TRBV6-2 and TRBV6-3. Relative to equally common others, HLA-associated TCR beta chains showed greater clonal expansion in a later analysis.

The CDR3 has 17 residues. Germline CDR1 SGHTS, CDR2 YDEGEE. The ends were cut back, 4 bases at V and 5 bases at J, with 25 bases in the middle. The chain links TRBV5-8 to TRBJ2-7; D might be TRBD1 (6 bases). The receptor was isolated from a man aged 40-50 years in good health and CMV-seronegative. The specimen was PBMCs. CDR3 sequence reads: CASSQEWQGGHIDEQYF. The DNA for the CDR3 is TGTGCCAGCAGCCAGGAATGGCAAGGGGGTCACATCGACGAGCAGTACTTC.